This TCR beta chain was sequenced in a study of blood T cell repertoires in COVID-19 (dated by TCRdb to about 2020). Broadly, across the study: Collaborator samples came from the United States, Italy and Spain and covered acute and convalescent phases of COVID-19. Subjects who had been exposed to COVID-19, were actively infected with it, or had recovered from it provided the deeply sampled blood TCRbeta repertoires that made up the dataset. HLA class I and class II types, where available, came from metadata supplied by the sample provider rather than from assay-based typing. The material from the prospective study consisted of cDNA or gDNA derived from T cells, B-cell-depleted T cells, or PBMCs. Samples were obtained from the ongoing ImmuneRACE study (first 160 participants) and from about 1,300 subjects provided by 6 global collaborators. Nearly every sample came with metadata listing a de-identified subject ID, COVID-19 status, age in years and sex. The repertoires were released in a freely available public database intended as a resource for research on the immune response to SARS-CoV-2.

Overall results and qualifications from the work: The quantity of clinical and demographic metadata differed by source and by participant and was supplied without curation.

Trimming at the junction amounts to 3 bases on V and 11 bases on J, and the germline ends lie 19 bases apart. CDR1 and CDR2 were assigned from the germline V gene as SNHLY and FYNNEI. Counted from cysteine to phenylalanine, this CDR3 has 14 amino acids. Only the CDR3 portion is preserved as DNA: 42 bases, with reading frame beginning at the first base. A remark on this clone: Its cognate antigen has yet to be identified. No base quality values were provided; no much bigger clone lies one nucleotide off.

The collaborating institutions used their own protocols to collect whole blood in K2EDTA tubes. Collaborator samples were shipped for TCRbeta analysis as frozen whole blood, isolated PBMCs, or DNA extracted from either sample type. TCRbeta CDR3 regions were amplified from genomic DNA using the immunoSEQ Assay, a bias-controlled multiplex PCR. In the source study's methods: The number of nucleated cells in each sample was estimated from the amplification of reference gene primers within the assay. To quantify the absolute abundance of each unique TCRbeta CDR3 rearrangement, sequence reads were collapsed and filtered. For each sample, productive Simpson clonality was calculated as the square root of Simpson's diversity index across productive rearrangements. TCRdb retrieved this table from immuneACCESS and kept in-frame rearrangements only. Not all clones are present; in checked studies, unresolved V genes account for under half, and no reason is known for the remainder. The V and J calls and the clone size are those of that table, but D and trimming were determined from the DNA. This sample is represented by roughly 270,000 clones; roughly 88% of them were singletons. The top ten clones comprise almost 9.5% of the sample.

The sample comprised peripheral blood. The sequence was collected from a man aged 18 to 30 with active or convalescent COVID-19. The chain is made from TRBV2 and TRBJ1-1; the D gene assignment is ambiguous. The CDR3 protein: CASSDSTPPARAFF. At the DNA level, the sequence is TGTGCCAGCAGTGATAGCACCCCCCCAGCAAGGGCTTTCTTT.